This T cell receptor beta chain is drawn from a study of cytomegalovirus exposure and HLA in healthy donors. Germline CDR1 is SGHDT and CDR2 is YYEEEE. This CDR3 region has 16 residues. Trimming removed 2 bases from V and 7 bases from J; junction bases left unmatched: 9. A note on this clone: What it binds is unknown.

Primers: 60 Vbeta forward and 13 Jbeta reverse. Only in-frame clones appear in the TCRdb table, and some are missing; sequencing was by immunoSEQ multiplex PCR. The data hold about 70,000 clones, with 74% observed a single time. Findings and caveats of the study: Using a false discovery rate of 0.05, a later analysis showed that fewer than 20,000 TCR beta sequences were associated with HLA alleles. Researchers left out some V segments, among them TRBV6-2 and TRBV6-3, as indistinguishable. More clonal expansion characterized HLA-associated TCR beta chains than equally common others in a later analysis.

The source is a human donor in good health. The sequencing sample was made of PBMCs. The J gene is TRBJ1-2, the V gene TRBV5-6; 12 nucleotides line up with TRBD1. DNA of the CDR3: TGTGCCAGCAGCTTTAAGGGGACAGGGGGCAGGTTTGGCTACACCTTC. Encoded protein: CASSFKGTGGRFGYTF.